This T cell receptor beta chain was retrieved from a study of cytomegalovirus exposure and HLA in healthy donors. Trimming took 9 bases from V and 5 from J; bases not matched to a gene: 9. Germline CDR1 LNHNV, CDR2 YYDKDF (reference sequence). The CDR3 is 14 amino acids. Study results and caveats: Donors were assumed by presence/absence analyses to have roughly uniform sequencing depth. Investigators reported fewer than 200 TCR beta chains as tied to cytomegalovirus.

This PCR relied on a set of 60 Vbeta primers and 13 Jbeta primers. The repertoire was sequenced with immunoSEQ multiplex PCR; TCRdb's copy has only in-frame clones and lacks some. The sample lists roughly 100,000 clones; 76% were seen once. About this clone itself: The antigen remains undetermined.

This receptor was identified in a woman younger than 30 in good health and CMV-seropositive. V usage is TRBV15 and J usage is TRBJ1-5; TRBD1 aligns across 8 bases. The sequencing sample was made of PBMCs. The CDR3 DNA follows: TGTGCCACGGGACCGGGACAGGCATATCAGCCCCAGCATTTT. It codes for CATGPGQAYQPQHF.